What follows describes a single TCR beta chain. It has no known antigen specificity. One base away there is no much larger clone; base qualities are not given. This entry belongs to a study of blood T cell repertoires in COVID-19 (dated by TCRdb to 2019 to 2021). Regarding the study in general: Samples covering the acute and convalescent phases of COVID-19 were provided by collaborators in the United States, Italy and Spain. The sample metadata nearly always contained a de-identified subject ID, COVID-19 status, age in years and sex. The material from the prospective study consisted of cDNA or gDNA derived from T cells, B-cell-depleted T cells, or PBMCs. HLA class I and class II types, where available, came from metadata supplied by the sample provider rather than from assay-based typing. A freely available public database, intended as a resource for researchers studying the immune response to SARS-CoV-2, is where the repertoires were released. Subjects who had been exposed to COVID-19, were actively infected with it, or had recovered from it provided the deeply sampled blood TCRbeta repertoires that made up the dataset. The samples were drawn from two sources: the first 160 participants of the ongoing ImmuneRACE study, and 950 to 1,500 subjects contributed by 6 global collaborators. General study outcomes and caveats: The amount of clinical and demographic metadata varied by source and participant and was provided uncurated.

At one collaborating source in Seattle, patients were enrolled during active infection and were followed longitudinally through the course of disease. The collaborating institutions used their own protocols to collect whole blood in K2EDTA tubes. Collaborator samples were shipped for TCRbeta analysis as frozen whole blood, isolated PBMCs, or DNA extracted from either sample type. Ends trimmed: V by 4 bases, J by 0 bases; bases unmatched to a gene: 0. CDR3 length: 13 amino acids, cysteine to phenylalanine. Just the 39-base CDR3 DNA is kept, in frame starting at base 1. CDR1 and CDR2, per the germline V gene, are SGHAT and FQNNGV. The immunoSEQ Assay, a bias-controlled multiplex PCR, was used to amplify TCRbeta CDR3 regions from genomic DNA. In the source study's methods: The number of nucleated cells in each sample was estimated by amplification of reference gene primers within the assay. To quantify the absolute abundance of each unique TCRbeta CDR3 rearrangement, sequence reads were collapsed and filtered. For each sample, productive Simpson clonality was calculated as the square root of Simpson's diversity index over productive rearrangements. TCRdb's version of the immuneACCESS table is confined to in-frame rearrangements and falls short of the full clone set. An unresolved V gene accounts for under half of the shortfall where checked; the remainder is of unknown origin. That table furnishes V, J and clone size, whereas the DNA furnished D and trimming. In this sample the table shows roughly 300,000 clones, approximately 84% of which occur a single time. The top ten clonotypes cover around 1.6% of the sample.

The source is a human donor with COVID-19, enrolled during active disease. The donor label of this sample is uncertain. Sequencing was done on a sample of peripheral blood. The V and J genes are TRBV11-2 and TRBJ2-7; 7 of the junction bases match TRBD2. The DNA sequence follows: TGTGCCAGCAGCTGGGAGGGCTCCTACGAGCAGTACTTC. This is translated as CASSWEGSYEQYF.